This T cell receptor beta chain was sequenced for a study of T cell responses to AZD1222 COVID-19 vaccine. Germline V gene sequence: CDR1 SEHNR, CDR2 FQNEAQ (reference sequence). The V and J ends lost 5 bases and 6 bases respectively, with 16 bases between them. The CDR3 covers 14 residues. Assay: immunoSEQ multiplex PCR; the TCRdb copy retains only in-frame clones and omits some. The repertoire includes more than 140,000 clones, around 88% of them detected once, and about 3.4% sits in the top ten. This TCR was recovered from an adult in good health. The genes are TRBV7-9 and TRBJ1-1; D gene unclear. Source: peripheral blood, taken on day 0 of MenACWY control vaccination. The CDR3 bases are TGTGCCAGCAGCAGCAGACACCGACCGCCTGAAGCTTTCTTT. As protein: CASSSRHRPPEAFF.